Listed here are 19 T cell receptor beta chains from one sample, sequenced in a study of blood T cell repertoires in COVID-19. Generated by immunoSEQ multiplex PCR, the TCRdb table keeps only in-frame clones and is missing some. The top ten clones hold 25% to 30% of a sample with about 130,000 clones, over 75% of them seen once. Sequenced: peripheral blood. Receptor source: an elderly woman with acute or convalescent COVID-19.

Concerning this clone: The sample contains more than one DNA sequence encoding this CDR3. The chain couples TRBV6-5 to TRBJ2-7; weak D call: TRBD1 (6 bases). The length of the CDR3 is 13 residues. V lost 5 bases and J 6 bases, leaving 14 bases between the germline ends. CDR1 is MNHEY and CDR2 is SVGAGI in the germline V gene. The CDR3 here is CASSPPGRGEQYF. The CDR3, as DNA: TGTGCCAGCAGTCCCCCAGGCAGGGGCGAGCAGTACTTC.

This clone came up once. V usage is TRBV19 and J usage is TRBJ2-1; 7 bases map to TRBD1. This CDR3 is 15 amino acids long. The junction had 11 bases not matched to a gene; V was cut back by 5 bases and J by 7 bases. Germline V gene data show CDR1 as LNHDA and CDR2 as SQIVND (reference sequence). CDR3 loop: CASSPGTARGNEQFF. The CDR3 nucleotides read TGTGCCAGTAGTCCTGGGACAGCCAGGGGGAATGAGCAGTTCTTC.

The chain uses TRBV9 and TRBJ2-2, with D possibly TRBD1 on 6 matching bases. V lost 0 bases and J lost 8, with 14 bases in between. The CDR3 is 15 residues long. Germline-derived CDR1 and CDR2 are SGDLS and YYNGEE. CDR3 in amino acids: CASSVETGRRGELFF. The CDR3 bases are TGTGCCAGCAGCGTAGAGACAGGACGAAGGGGGGAGCTGTTTTTT.

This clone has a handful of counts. CDR3 nucleotide sequence: TGTGCCAGCAGCCCCCAAGGAGTGCGGGGTTCACCCCTCCACTTT. It is translated as CASSPQGVRGSPLHF. The J gene is TRBJ1-6, the V gene TRBV21-1. TRBV21-1 is a pseudogene locus. The CDR3 has 15 amino acids.

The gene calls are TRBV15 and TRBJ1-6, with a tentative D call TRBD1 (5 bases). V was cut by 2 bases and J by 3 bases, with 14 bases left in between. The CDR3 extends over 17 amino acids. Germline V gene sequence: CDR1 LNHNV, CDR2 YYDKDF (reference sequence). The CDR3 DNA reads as TGTGCCACCAGCAGACTCATTCGGGGGTTCTATAATTCACCCCTCCACTTT. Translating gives CATSRLIRGFYNSPLHF. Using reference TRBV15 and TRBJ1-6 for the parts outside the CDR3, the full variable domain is DAMVIQNPRYQVTQFGKPVTLSCSQTLNHNVMYWYQQKSSQAPKLLFHYYDKDFNNEADTPDNFQSRRPNTSFCFLDIRSPGLGDTAMYLCATSRLIRGFYNSPLHFGNGTRLTVT.

The chain's CDR3 is CASSQDGQGPNQPQHF. In nucleotides, the CDR3 is TGTGCCAGCAGCCAAGATGGTCAGGGGCCCAATCAGCCCCAGCATTTT. This chain connects TRBV4-2 to TRBJ1-5; possibly TRBD1 for D (6 bases). V was clipped by 0 bases and J by 3 bases, with 12 bases between them. Germline CDR1 LGHNA, CDR2 YNFKEQ. The CDR3 length is 16 residues.

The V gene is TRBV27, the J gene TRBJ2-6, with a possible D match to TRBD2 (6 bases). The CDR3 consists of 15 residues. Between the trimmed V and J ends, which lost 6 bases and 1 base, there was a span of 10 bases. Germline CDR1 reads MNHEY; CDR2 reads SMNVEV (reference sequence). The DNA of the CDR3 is TGTGCCAGCAGCCCTGCGGGGTCTGGGGCCAACGTCCTGACTTTC. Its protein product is CASSPAGSGANVLTF. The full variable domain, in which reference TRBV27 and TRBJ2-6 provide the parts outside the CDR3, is EAQVTQNPRYLITVTGKKLTVTCSQNMNHEYMSWYRQDPGLGLRQIYYSMNVEVTDKGDVPEGYKVSRKEKRNFPLILESPSPNQTSLYFCASSPAGSGANVLTFGAGSRLTVL.

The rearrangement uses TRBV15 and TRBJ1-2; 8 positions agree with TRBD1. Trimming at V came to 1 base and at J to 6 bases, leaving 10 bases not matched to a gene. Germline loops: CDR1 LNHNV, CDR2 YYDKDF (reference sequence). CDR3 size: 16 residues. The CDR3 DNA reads TGTGCCACCAGCAGAGGGCCGCAGGGGGCGCTAGATGGCTACACCTTC. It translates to CATSRGPQGALDGYTF.

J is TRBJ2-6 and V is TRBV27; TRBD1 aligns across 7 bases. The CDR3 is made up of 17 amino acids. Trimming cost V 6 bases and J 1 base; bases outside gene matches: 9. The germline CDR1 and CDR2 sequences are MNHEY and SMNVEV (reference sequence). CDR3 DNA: TGTGCCAGCAGAACTGGGACAGATAATTCTGGGGCCAACGTCCTGACTTTC. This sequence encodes CASRTGTDNSGANVLTF.

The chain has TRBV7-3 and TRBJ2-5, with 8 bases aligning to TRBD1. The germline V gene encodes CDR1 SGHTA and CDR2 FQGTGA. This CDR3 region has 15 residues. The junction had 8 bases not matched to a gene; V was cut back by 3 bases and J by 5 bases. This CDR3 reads CASSLTGALRETQYF. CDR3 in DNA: TGTGCCAGCAGCTTGACAGGGGCTCTACGGGAGACCCAGTACTTC.

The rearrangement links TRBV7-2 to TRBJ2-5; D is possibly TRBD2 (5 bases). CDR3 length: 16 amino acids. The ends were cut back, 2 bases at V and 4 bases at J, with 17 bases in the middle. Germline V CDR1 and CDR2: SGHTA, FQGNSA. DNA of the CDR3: TGTGCCAGCAGCTTAACGGGGATCGGGGTTGGAGAGACCCAGTACTTC. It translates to CASSLTGIGVGETQYF.

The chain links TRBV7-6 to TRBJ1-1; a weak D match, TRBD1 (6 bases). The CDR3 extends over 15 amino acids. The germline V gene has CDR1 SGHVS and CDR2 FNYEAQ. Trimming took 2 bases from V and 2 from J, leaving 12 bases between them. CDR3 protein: CASSLYLGQNTEAFF. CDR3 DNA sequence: TGTGCCAGCAGCTTATATCTGGGACAAAACACTGAAGCTTTCTTT.

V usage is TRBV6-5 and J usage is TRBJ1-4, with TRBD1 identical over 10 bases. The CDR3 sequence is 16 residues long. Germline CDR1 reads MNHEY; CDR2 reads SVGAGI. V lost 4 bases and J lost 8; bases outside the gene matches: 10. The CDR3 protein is CASSSTGGAGREKLFF. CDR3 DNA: TGTGCCAGCAGTTCGACAGGGGGCGCGGGAAGGGAAAAACTGTTTTTT.

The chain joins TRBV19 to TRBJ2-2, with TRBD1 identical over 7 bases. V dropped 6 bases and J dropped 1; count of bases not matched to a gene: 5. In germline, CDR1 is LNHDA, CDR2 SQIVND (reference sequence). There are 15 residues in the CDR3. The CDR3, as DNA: TGTGCCAGTAGAATCCGGGACAGGAACACCGGGGAGCTGTTTTTT. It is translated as CASRIRDRNTGELFF.

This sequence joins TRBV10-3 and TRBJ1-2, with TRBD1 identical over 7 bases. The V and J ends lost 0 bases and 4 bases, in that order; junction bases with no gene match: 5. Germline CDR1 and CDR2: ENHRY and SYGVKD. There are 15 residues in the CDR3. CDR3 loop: CAISESTGSRYGYTF. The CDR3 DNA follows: TGTGCCATCAGTGAGTCGACAGGGTCCCGCTATGGCTACACCTTC.

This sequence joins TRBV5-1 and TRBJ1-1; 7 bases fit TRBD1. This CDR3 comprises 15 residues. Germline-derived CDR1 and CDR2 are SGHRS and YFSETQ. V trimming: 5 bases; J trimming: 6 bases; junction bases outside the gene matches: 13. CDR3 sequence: CASSFLGGVGAEAFF. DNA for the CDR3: TGCGCCAGCAGTTTTTTAGGGGGCGTTGGGGCTGAAGCTTTCTTT.

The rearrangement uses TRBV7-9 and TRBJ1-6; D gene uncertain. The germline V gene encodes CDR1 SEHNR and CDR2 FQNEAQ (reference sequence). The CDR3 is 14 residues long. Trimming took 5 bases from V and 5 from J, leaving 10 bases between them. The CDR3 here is CASSRLPDNSPLHF. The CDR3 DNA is TGTGCCAGCAGCCGACTTCCAGATAATTCACCCCTCCACTTT.

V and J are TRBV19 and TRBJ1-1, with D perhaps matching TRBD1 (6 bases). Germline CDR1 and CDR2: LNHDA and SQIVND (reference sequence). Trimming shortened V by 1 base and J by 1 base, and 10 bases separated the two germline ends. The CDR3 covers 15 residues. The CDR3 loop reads CASSIVNRANTEAFF. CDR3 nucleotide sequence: TGTGCCAGTAGTATAGTGAACAGGGCGAACACTGAAGCTTTCTTT.

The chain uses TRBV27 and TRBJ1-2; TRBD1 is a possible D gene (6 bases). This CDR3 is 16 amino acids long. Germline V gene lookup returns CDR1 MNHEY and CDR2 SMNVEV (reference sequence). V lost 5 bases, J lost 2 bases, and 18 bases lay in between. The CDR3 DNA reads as TGTGCCAGCAGTATCCGAGGGGGGGGATGGAACTATGGCTACACCTTC. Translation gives CASSIRGGGWNYGYTF.